This T cell receptor beta chain is from a study of blood T cell repertoires in COVID-19. Study overall: Sample material is recorded as cDNA or gDNA derived from T cells, B-cell-depleted T cells, or PBMCs.

Trimming took off 0 bases at V and 3 bases at J, with 6 bases between the two ends. Germline V gene lookup returns CDR1 SGHRS and CDR2 YFSETQ. This CDR3 has 13 amino acids. Seattle-derived patients entered the study during active infection and were followed longitudinally. Per the study methods: The assay estimated nucleated cells by amplifying reference gene primers. Clones were sequenced by immunoSEQ multiplex PCR, and TCRdb holds only the in-frame ones, with some missing. The V and J calls and clone size come from that table; D and trimming were worked out from the DNA. The repertoire holds under 250,000 clones, with roughly 77% as singletons.

The TCR originated in a middle-aged woman with COVID-19, enrolled during active disease. This rearrangement joins TRBV5-1 to TRBJ1-1; D not certain. Sequenced sample: peripheral blood. The CDR3 bases are TGCGCCAGCAGCTTGGAACAGCACACTGAAGCTTTCTTT. Its protein product is CASSLEQHTEAFF.